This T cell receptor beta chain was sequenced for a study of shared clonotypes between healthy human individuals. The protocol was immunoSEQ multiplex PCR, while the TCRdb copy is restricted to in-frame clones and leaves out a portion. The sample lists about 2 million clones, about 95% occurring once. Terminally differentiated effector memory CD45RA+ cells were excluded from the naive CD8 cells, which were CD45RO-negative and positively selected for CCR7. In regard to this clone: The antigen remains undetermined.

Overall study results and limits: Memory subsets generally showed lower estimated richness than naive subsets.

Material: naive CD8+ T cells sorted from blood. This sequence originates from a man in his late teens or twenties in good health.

The CDR3 sequence: CASSQDSGQGTNTGELFF. In DNA, the CDR3 is TGCGCCAGCAGCCAAGACTCTGGACAGGGGACTAACACCGGGGAGCTGTTTTTT. The V and J genes are TRBV4-3 and TRBJ2-2; 9 nucleotides line up with TRBD1. Trimming removed 0 bases from V and 2 bases from J; junction bases left unmatched: 7. Germline CDR1 is LGHNA and CDR2 is YSLEER. The CDR3 has 18 amino acids.